This TCR beta chain stems from a study of T-cell memory formation after mild COVID-19. The length of the CDR3 is 19 residues. The trim removed 2 bases at V and 1 base at J, leaving 8 bases unmatched. Germline V gene data show CDR1 as KGHSH and CDR2 as LQKENI. One entry per CDR3 protein results from TCRdb running MiXCR on the 5' RACE reads. The sample comprises roughly 580,000 distinct CDR3 sequences, more than 15% of which are singletons, and around 12% rests with the top ten. The sequence derives from an adult woman who had mild COVID-19 (a few samples of this study predate the infection). Cell type and time point are not known. This chain connects TRBV18 to TRBJ2-6, with TRBD1 identical over 10 bases. Sequenced input: PBMCs or a T cell subset sorted from them (not recorded which). CDR3 in amino acids: CASSPVGQGIVSGANVLTF. Written as DNA, the CDR3 is TGTGCCAGCTCACCAGTGGGACAGGGGATAGTATCTGGGGCCAACGTCCTGACTTTC. The variable domain in full, with the rest retrieved from reference TRBV18 and TRBJ2-6, is NAGVMQNPRHLVRRRGQEARLRCSPMKGHSHVYWYRQLPEEGLKFMVYLQKENIIDESGMPKERFSAEFPKEGPSILRIQQVVRGDSAAYFCASSPVGQGIVSGANVLTFGAGSRLTVL.